This T cell receptor beta chain came from a study of cytomegalovirus exposure and HLA in healthy donors. In the study overall: Among roughly 180 million T cells, an earlier analysis found roughly 110 million unique TCR beta sequences. The study, taken as a whole, reports: Reportedly, diagnosis of cytomegalovirus status by the classifier showed high specificity and sensitivity. CMV serostatus stood as the only immune exposure information on hand.

The CDR3 sequence is 14 residues long. Germline V gene lookup returns CDR1 SGHRS and CDR2 YFSETQ. V was shortened by 0 bases and J by 5 bases, with 11 bases between the two germline ends. About this clone: As yet, its antigen is unknown.

The PCR was carried out with 60 Vbeta primers and 13 Jbeta primers. Clones were read by immunoSEQ multiplex PCR, and TCRdb kept only the in-frame ones, dropping some. The sample includes roughly 200,000 clones, around a tenth seen only once; the top ten take roughly 1.3%. The rearrangement joins TRBV5-1 to TRBJ2-5; weak D call: TRBD1 (6 bases). What was sequenced was PBMCs. The clonotype was recovered from a woman aged 30 to 39 in good health and CMV-seropositive. CDR3 nucleotides: TGCGCCAGCAGCTTGGGGCAGGGGTACGAGACCCAGTACTTC. It translates to CASSLGQGYETQYF.